These T cell receptor beta chains were read from a single sample in a study of T cell repertoires in ileal Crohn's disease. Sequencing was performed with immunoSEQ multiplex PCR; in TCRdb, only in-frame clones are kept and a portion is missing. The sample has more than 4,000 clones; 60% to 85% are singletons. Sequencing was done on a sample of ileal tissue. All receptors come from an adult with Crohn's disease. Both conserved end residues are part of each CDR3. A D gene is named only where the DNA matches it firmly. The size field is filled for only some rows; it gives once, few, many or a size class.

D gene,J gene,V gene,clone size,CDR3 DNA,CDR3 protein
-,TRBJ2-1,TRBV11-1,few,TGTGCCAGCAGCTTAGTGATTAGAGCGGGTTTAGATGAGCAGTTCTTC,CASSLVIRAGLDEQFF
TRBD1,TRBJ2-5,TRBV6-1,-,TGTGCCAGCAGTGAAAATGTAGGACAGGGCCAAGAGACCCAGTACTTC,CASSENVGQGQETQYF
TRBD1,TRBJ1-2,TRBV25-1,-,TGTGCCAGCAGTCCCACGGGACAGGGGAACTATGGCTACACCTTC,CASSPTGQGNYGYTF
TRBD1,TRBJ2-7,TRBV25-1,-,TGTGCCAGCAGTCCTGGGCGACAGGGGGTAAGCTACGAGCAGTACTTC,CASSPGRQGVSYEQYF
TRBD2,TRBJ2-3,TRBV6-1,once,TGTGCCAGCAGTGGGACTAGCGGGGGTTCAGATACGCAGTATTTT,CASSGTSGGSDTQYF
TRBD2,TRBJ2-2,TRBV7-2,-,TGTGCCAGCAGCCCCTACTCACCTAGCGGGATAGGAACCGGGGAGCTGTTTTTT,CASSPYSPSGIGTGELFF
TRBD1,TRBJ2-3,TRBV4-1,-,TGCGCCAGCAGCCAAACAGGGGCCACAGATACGCAGTATTTT,CASSQTGATDTQYF
TRBD1,TRBJ1-1,TRBV11-2,-,TGTGCCAGCAGCCGAGCCGGGACAGGGAACACTGAAGCTTTCTTT,CASSRAGTGNTEAFF
TRBD2,TRBJ2-1,TRBV9,-,TGTGCCAGCAGCCCCTGGATTCTAGCGGGAGACCCCCGAGGGAATGAGCAGTTCTTC,CASSPWILAGDPRGNEQFF
TRBD1,TRBJ2-2,TRBV7-8,once,TGTGCCAGCAGCTTGGACAGGGGAGGCCCCGGGGAGCTGTTTTTT,CASSLDRGGPGELFF
-,TRBJ2-7,TRBV27,once,TGTGCCAGCAGTTCACCAGAACAGGGATCCTACGAGCAGTACTTC,CASSSPEQGSYEQYF
-,TRBJ1-2,TRBV7-8,-,TGTGCCAGCAGCCACGGACATGACCGCTATGGCTACACCTTC,CASSHGHDRYGYTF
TRBD1,TRBJ1-2,TRBV2,-,TGTGCCAGGGATAGACAGGGCCGGGGATATGGCTACACCTTC,CARDRQGRGYGYTF
TRBD2,TRBJ2-7,TRBV9,-,TGTGCCAGCAGCGTATTGGGACTAGCGGGAGACGAGCAGTACTTC,CASSVLGLAGDEQYF
-,TRBJ2-7,TRBV6-1,-,TGTGCCAGCAGTCTTAGCGGCTTATCCTACGAGCAGTACTTC,CASSLSGLSYEQYF
-,TRBJ2-7,TRBV7-9,-,TGTGCCAGCAGGGTGGACAGCTACGAGCAGTACTTC,CASRVDSYEQYF
-,TRBJ2-5,TRBV5-1,-,TGCGCCAGCAGCTCCTCAGGGGAGGAGACCCAGTACTTC,CASSSSGEETQYF
-,TRBJ1-5,TRBV18,-,TGTGCCAGCTCACCTGGTCGGGATCAGCCCCAGCATTTT,CASSPGRDQPQHF
TRBD2,TRBJ2-1,TRBV6-1,-,TGTGCCAGCAGTGCTGGACTAGCGGGCGGGAGTGAGCAGTTCTTC,CASSAGLAGGSEQFF
-,TRBJ1-2,TRBV13,-,TGTGCCAGCAGCTTAGGCCGGCGGGCCCCTCTCGGTGGCTACACCTTC,CASSLGRRAPLGGYTF
TRBD2,TRBJ2-3,TRBV6-5,once,TGTGCCAGCAGAATCGGGACTAGCGGGAATACGCAGTATTTT,CASRIGTSGNTQYF
TRBD1,TRBJ1-2,TRBV6-5,-,TGTGCCAGCAGTTCCGGGACAGGGGTCGGCTACACCTTC,CASSSGTGVGYTF
TRBD1,TRBJ1-3,TRBV5-1,-,TGCGCCAGCAGCTCCGGGACAGTCTCTGGAAACACCATATATTTT,CASSSGTVSGNTIYF
TRBD2,TRBJ2-1,TRBV7-9,few,TGTGCCAGCAGCTTATTACTAGCGGGAGGGCATGAGCAGTTCTTC,CASSLLLAGGHEQFF
-,TRBJ2-4,TRBV6-1,-,TGTGCCAGCGAAACTAGCTGGGGCAAAAACATTCAGTACTTC,CASETSWGKNIQYF
-,TRBJ2-2,TRBV30,-,TGTGCCTGGAGTATGAAGGGGCGGACCGGGGAGCTGTTTTTT,CAWSMKGRTGELFF
TRBD1,TRBJ1-6,TRBV5-1,-,TGCGCCAGCAGCTTCCTTGGACAGGGGGCTCCGTCACCCCTCCACTTT,CASSFLGQGAPSPLHF
-,TRBJ2-5,TRBV6-1,-,TGTGCCAGCAGTTCCCTAGGCCAGGAGACCCAGTACTTC,CASSSLGQETQYF
TRBD2,TRBJ2-2,TRBV5-4,-,TGTGCCAGCAGGATGAAGCCTAGCGGGGGAGACACCGGGGAGCTGTTTTTT,CASRMKPSGGDTGELFF
TRBD1,TRBJ2-3,TRBV29-1,-,TGCAGCGTTCAAGGGACAGGGGGGGATACGCAGTATTTT,CSVQGTGGDTQYF
-,TRBJ1-2,TRBV7-3,once,TGTGCCAGCAGCTTAGTCGACAAAGATGGCTACACCTTC,CASSLVDKDGYTF
-,TRBJ1-2,TRBV5-5,few,TGTGCCAGCAGCTTGGCCACAGGGACCGGCTACACCTTC,CASSLATGTGYTF
-,TRBJ1-5,TRBV2,-,TGTGCCAGCAGTGAAGCACGTACGGACGCAGGGAATCAGCCCCAGCATTTT,CASSEARTDAGNQPQHF
TRBD1,TRBJ1-5,TRBV9,-,TGTGCCAGCAGCGGGGGACAGAGCAATCAGCCCCAGCATTTT,CASSGGQSNQPQHF
-,TRBJ1-2,TRBV11-2,-,TGTGCCAGTGGACTGTCCTATGGCTACACCTTC,CASGLSYGYTF
TRBD1,TRBJ2-5,TRBV2,-,TGTGCCAGCAGAACCATTCGGGACAGTCAAGAGACCCAGTACTTC,CASRTIRDSQETQYF
-,TRBJ2-1,TRBV7-3,-,TGTGCCAGCAGCTTAAGTCTAGCCTATGGGGATGAGCAGTTCTTC,CASSLSLAYGDEQFF